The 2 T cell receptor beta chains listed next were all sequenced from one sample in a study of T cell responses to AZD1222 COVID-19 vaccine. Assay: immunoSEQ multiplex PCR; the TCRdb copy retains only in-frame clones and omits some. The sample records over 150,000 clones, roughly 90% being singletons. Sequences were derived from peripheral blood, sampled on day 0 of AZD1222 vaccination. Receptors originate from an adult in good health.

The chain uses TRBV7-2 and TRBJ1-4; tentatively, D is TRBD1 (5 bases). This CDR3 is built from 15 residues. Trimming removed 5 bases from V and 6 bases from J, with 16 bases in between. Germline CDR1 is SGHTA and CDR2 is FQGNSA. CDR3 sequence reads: CASSAPGRGDEKLFF. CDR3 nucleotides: TGTGCCAGCAGCGCCCCCGGGAGGGGAGATGAAAAACTGTTTTTT.

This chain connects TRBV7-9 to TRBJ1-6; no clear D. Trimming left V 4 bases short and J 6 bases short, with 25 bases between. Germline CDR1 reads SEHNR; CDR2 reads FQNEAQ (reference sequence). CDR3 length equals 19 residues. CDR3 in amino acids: CASSSIASWLRKGNSPLHF. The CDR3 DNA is TGTGCCAGCAGCTCCATAGCCTCATGGTTACGAAAGGGTAATTCACCCCTCCACTTT.